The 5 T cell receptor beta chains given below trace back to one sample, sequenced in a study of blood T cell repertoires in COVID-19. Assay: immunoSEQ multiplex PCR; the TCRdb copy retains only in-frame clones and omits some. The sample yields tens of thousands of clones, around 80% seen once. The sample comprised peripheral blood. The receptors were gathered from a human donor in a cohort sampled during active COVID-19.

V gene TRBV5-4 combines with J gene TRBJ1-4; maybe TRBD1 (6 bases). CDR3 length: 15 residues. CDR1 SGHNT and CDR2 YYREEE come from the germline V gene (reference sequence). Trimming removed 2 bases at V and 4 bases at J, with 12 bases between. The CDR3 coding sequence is TGTGCCAGCAGCTTTCGGGGCAGGGGTAATGAAAAACTGTTTTTT. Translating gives CASSFRGRGNEKLFF.

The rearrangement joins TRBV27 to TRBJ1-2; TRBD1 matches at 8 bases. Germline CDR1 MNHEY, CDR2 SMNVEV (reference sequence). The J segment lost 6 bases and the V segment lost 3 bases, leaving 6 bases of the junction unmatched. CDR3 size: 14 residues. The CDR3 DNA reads TGTGCCAGCAGTTTGGGCAGGGGGCAGGATGGCTACACCTTC. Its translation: CASSLGRGQDGYTF.

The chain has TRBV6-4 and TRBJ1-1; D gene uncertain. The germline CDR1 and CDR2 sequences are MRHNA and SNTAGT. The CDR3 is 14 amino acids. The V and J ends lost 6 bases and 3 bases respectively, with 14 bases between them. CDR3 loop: CASRRAPDHTEAFF. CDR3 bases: TGTGCCAGCAGACGAGCCCCCGATCACACTGAAGCTTTCTTT.

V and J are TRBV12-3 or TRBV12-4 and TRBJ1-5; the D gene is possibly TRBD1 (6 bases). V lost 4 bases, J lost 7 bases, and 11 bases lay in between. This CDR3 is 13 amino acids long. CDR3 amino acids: CASSSLQGQPQHF. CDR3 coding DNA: TGTGCCAGCAGTTCGCTTCAGGGGCAGCCCCAGCATTTT.

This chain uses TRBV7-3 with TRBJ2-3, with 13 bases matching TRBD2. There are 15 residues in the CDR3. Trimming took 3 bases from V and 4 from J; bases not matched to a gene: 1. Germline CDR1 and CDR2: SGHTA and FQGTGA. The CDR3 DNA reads TGTGCCAGCAGCTTGGGACTAGCGGGGCCAGATACGCAGTATTTT. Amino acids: CASSLGLAGPDTQYF.